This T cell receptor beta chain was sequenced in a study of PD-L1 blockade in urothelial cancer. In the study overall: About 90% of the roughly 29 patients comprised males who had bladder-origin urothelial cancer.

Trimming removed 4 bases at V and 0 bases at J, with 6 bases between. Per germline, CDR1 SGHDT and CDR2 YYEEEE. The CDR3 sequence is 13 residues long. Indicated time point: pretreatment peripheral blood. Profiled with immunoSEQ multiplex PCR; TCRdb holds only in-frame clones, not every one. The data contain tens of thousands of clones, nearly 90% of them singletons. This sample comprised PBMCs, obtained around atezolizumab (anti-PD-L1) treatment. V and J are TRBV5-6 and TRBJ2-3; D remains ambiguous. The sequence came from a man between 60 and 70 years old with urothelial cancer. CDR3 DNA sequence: TGTGCCAGCAGCCCCCCTAGCACAGATACGCAGTATTTT. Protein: CASSPPSTDTQYF.